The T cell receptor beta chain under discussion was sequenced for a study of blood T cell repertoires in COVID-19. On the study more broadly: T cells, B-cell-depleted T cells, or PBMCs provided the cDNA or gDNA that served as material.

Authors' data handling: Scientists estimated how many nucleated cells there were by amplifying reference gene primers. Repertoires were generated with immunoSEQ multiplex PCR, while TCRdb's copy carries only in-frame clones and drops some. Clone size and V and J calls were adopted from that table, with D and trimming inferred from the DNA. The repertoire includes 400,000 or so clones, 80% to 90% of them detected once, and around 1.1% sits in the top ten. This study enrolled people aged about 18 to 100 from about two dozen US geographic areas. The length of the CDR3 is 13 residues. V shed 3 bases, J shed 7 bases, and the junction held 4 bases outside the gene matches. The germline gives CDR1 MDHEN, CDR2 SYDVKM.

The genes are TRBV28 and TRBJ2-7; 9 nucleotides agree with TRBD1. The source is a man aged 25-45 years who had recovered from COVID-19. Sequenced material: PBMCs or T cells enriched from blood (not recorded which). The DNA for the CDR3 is TGTGCCAGCAGTTTCCCGACAGGGGGAGAGCAGTACTTC. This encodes CASSFPTGGEQYF.